This T cell receptor beta chain came from a study of post-analysis software for immune sequencing data. This clonotype has just one count. Its specificity is unknown. Regarding the study as a whole: The study found TRBV5-6, TRBV5-1 and TRBV20-1 among five TRBV segments more frequent in patients than controls. The F measure placed samples prepared in the same batch into strongly shared clusters. For normalized Chao1 diversity, multiple sclerosis patients scored significantly lower than controls did.

Per the germline V gene, CDR1 is SGHRS and CDR2 is YFSETQ. Trimming took 6 bases from V and 8 from J, leaving 21 bases between them. This CDR3 is 15 amino acids long. Every TCR beta cDNA library bore unique molecular identifiers. TCRdb called the PCR reads again in MiXCR, with one record for every CDR3 protein. The data hold about 770,000 distinct CDR3 sequences, with 46% observed a single time. Sequences were obtained from blood. The rearrangement joins TRBV5-1 to TRBJ2-1, with D possibly being TRBD2 (6 bases). The TCR comes from a girl under 18 with multiple sclerosis. The CDR3 loop reads CASTMTRGSGYEQFF. The CDR3 DNA sequence: TGCGCCAGCACCATGACTAGAGGCAGTGGTTATGAGCAGTTCTTC.